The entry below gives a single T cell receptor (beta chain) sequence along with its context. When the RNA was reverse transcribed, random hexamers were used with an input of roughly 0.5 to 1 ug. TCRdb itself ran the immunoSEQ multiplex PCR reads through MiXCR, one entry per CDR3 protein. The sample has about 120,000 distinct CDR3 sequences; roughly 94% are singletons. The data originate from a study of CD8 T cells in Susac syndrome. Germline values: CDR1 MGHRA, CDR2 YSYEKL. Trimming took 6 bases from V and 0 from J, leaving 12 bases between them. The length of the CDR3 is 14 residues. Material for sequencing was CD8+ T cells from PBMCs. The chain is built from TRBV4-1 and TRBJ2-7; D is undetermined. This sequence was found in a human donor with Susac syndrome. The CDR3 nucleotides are TGCGCCAGCAGGCAAAGACACAACTCCTACGAGCAGTACTTC. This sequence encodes CASRQRHNSYEQYF.